This T cell receptor (beta chain) was recorded in a study of blood T cell repertoires in COVID-19. Overall study: COVID-19 samples, acute and convalescent, were from the United States, Italy and Spain.

V gave up 1 base and J gave up 3 bases; unmatched junction bases: 3. Looked up from germline, CDR1 is MGHRA and CDR2 is YSYEKL. The CDR3 is 16 amino acids. Sequenced by immunoSEQ multiplex PCR; TCRdb stores in-frame clones only, minus some. The data hold some 94,000 clones, with less than 90% observed a single time. V is TRBV4-1 and J is TRBJ2-1, with 10 bases that match TRBD2. Input material: peripheral blood. The TCR comes from a man aged 70-80 years with active or convalescent COVID-19. The CDR3 reads CASSQGPSGGYNEQFF. For the CDR3, the DNA is TGCGCCAGCAGCCAAGGCCCTAGCGGGGGCTACAATGAGCAGTTCTTC.